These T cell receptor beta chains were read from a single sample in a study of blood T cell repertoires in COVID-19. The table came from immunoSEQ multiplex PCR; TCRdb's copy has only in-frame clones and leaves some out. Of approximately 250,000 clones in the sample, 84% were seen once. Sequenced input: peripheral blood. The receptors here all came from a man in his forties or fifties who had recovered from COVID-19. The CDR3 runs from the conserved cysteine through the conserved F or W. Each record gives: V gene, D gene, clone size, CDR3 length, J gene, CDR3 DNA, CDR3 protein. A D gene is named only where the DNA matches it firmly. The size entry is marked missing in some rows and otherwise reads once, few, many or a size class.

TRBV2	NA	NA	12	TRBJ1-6	TGTGCCAGCATGACGGGTAATTCACCCCTCCACTTT	CASMTGNSPLHF
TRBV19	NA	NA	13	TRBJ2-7	TGTGCCAGTAGTAGGCCCAATTCCTACGAGCAGTACTTC	CASSRPNSYEQYF
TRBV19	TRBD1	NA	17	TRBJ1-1	TGTGCCAGTACTCCCCCGGGAGGGGGCATTTTGAGGACTGAAGCTTTCTTT	CASTPPGGGILRTEAFF
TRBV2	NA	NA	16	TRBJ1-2	TGTGCCAGCAGTGAAGCGCTTCGAGACTTTAACTATGGCTACACCTTC	CASSEALRDFNYGYTF
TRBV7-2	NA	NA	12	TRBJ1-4	TGTGCCAGCAGCTTAGAACAGGGAAAACTGTTTTTT	CASSLEQGKLFF
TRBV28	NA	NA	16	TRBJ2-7	TGTGCCAGCACCCCCGTGGGTAGCGGGACAGCCTACGAGCAGTACTTC	CASTPVGSGTAYEQYF
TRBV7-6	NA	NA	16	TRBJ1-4	TGTGCCAGCAGCCTCTCGTTCGGGAAACATAATGAAAAACTGTTTTTT	CASSLSFGKHNEKLFF
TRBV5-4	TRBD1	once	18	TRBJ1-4	TGTGCCAGCAGCTCAGGACAGGCCTCCCCCGACGAAAATGAAAAACTGTTTTTT	CASSSGQASPDENEKLFF
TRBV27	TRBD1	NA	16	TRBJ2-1	TGTGCCAGCAGACCAGAGACAGGGACATTTTACAATGAGCAGTTCTTC	CASRPETGTFYNEQFF
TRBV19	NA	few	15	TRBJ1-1	TGTGCCAGTAGTATATTAGACAGTCTGAACACTGAAGCTTTCTTT	CASSILDSLNTEAFF
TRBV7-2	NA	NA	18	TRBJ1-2	TGTGCCAGCAGCTTGGGGCTTAGCAGCCTTACCCCTAACTATGGCTACACCTTC	CASSLGLSSLTPNYGYTF
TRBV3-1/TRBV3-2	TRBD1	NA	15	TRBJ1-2	TGTGCCAGCAGCCACGGGACAGGGGGGGACTATGGCTACACCTTC	CASSHGTGGDYGYTF
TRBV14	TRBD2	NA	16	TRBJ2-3	TGTGCCAGCAGCCAAGTTAGAATAGCGGGGGCAGATACGCAGTATTTT	CASSQVRIAGADTQYF
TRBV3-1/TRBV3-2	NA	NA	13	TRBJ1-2	TGTGCCAGCAGCCCCTCCCGGGGGAGTGGCTACACCTTC	CASSPSRGSGYTF
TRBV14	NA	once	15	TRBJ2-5	TGTGCCAGCAGCCAAGGGGCAGGCCCTCCAGAGACCCAGTACTTC	CASSQGAGPPETQYF
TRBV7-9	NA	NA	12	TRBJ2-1	TGTGCCAGCAGCTTAGCTAGTAATGAGCAGTTCTTC	CASSLASNEQFF
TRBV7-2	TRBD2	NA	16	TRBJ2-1	TGTGCCAGCAGAAGGACTAGCGGGGGGGCCTACAATGAGCAGTTCTTC	CASRRTSGGAYNEQFF
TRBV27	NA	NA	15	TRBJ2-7	TGTGCCAGCAGTGCCCGGGCGGGACGGGCGTACGAGCAGTACTTC	CASSARAGRAYEQYF
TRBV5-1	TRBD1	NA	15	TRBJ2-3	TGCGCCAGCAGCTTGGAGGGACAGGTAGTCGATACGCAGTATTTT	CASSLEGQVVDTQYF
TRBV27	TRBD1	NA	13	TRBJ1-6	TGTGCCAGCAGTTCCACAGGGGAATCACCCCTCCACTTT	CASSSTGESPLHF
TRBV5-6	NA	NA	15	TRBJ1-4	TGTGCCAGCAGCGTTAATTTGGGCCCTAATGAAAAACTGTTTTTT	CASSVNLGPNEKLFF
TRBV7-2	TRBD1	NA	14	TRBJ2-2	TGTGCCAGCAGCACAGACAGGGGGCCCGGGGAGCTGTTTTTT	CASSTDRGPGELFF
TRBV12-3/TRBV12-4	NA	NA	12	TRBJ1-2	TGTGCCAGCAGGGTCGCGGGGGCCCATCACACCTTC	CASRVAGAHHTF
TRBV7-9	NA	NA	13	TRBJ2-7	TGTGCCAGCAGCGGCAGGGCCTCCTACGAGCAGTACTTC	CASSGRASYEQYF
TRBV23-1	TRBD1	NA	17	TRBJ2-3	TGCGCCAGCTCCCTTTCCCATTGGGGACAGGAGACAGATACGCAGTATTTT	CASSLSHWGQETDTQYF
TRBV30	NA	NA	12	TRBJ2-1	TGTGCCTGGAGTGTACTCCTGCGGGAGCAGTTCTTC	CAWSVLLREQFF